Listed below are T cell receptor beta chains from one sample, sequenced in a study of shared clonotypes between healthy human individuals. Profiled with immunoSEQ multiplex PCR; TCRdb holds only in-frame clones, not every one. The table records approximately 2.3 million clones, approximately 93% of them present only once. The sequenced sample consisted of naive CD4+ T cells from PBMCs. The receptors stem from a man aged 18 to 30 in good health. Some clones in this sample may be carry-over from other donors' samples. CDR3s include the opening cysteine and the closing phenylalanine or tryptophan. A D gene is named only where the DNA matches it firmly. Part of the rows lack a size; the others show once, few, many or a class for expanded clones.

NA	TRBV7-8	TRBJ1-5	NA	TGTGCCAGCAGCTTAATAGGGAGAAATAGCAATCAGCCCCAGCATTTT	CASSLIGRNSNQPQHF
NA	TRBV19	TRBJ1-3	NA	TGTGCCAGTAGTATCGGCCCTCGGGCAGAACTAGGAAACACCATATATTTT	CASSIGPRAELGNTIYF
NA	TRBV11-2	TRBJ1-3	NA	TGTGCCAGCAGCTTCATCCCCGGACCTTACTCTGGAAACACCATATATTTT	CASSFIPGPYSGNTIYF
NA	TRBV11-2	TRBJ1-1	NA	TGTGCCAGCAGCTTATATCAGACTGAAGCTTTCTTT	CASSLYQTEAFF
NA	TRBV19	TRBJ1-4	NA	TGTGCCAGTATTCGAACCTCCGGAGGGGAAAAACTGTTTTTT	CASIRTSGGEKLFF
NA	TRBV6-1	TRBJ1-3	NA	TGTGCCAGCAGTGATGGCAGCCACTCTGGAAACACCATATATTTT	CASSDGSHSGNTIYF
TRBD1	TRBV18	TRBJ1-2	NA	TGTGCCAGCTCGGGACAGGGATTAGCTTTTCACTTC	CASSGQGLAFHF
NA	TRBV18	TRBJ1-1	few	TGTGCCAGCTCACCCCAGGCGGGGGTGAACACTGAAGCTTTCTTT	CASSPQAGVNTEAFF
NA	TRBV7-3	TRBJ1-3	NA	TGTGCCAGCAGCTTAAAGGGGACTGGAAACACCATATATTTT	CASSLKGTGNTIYF
NA	TRBV25-1	TRBJ2-2	NA	TGTGCCAGCAGTGGAGGACAGCGCACCGGGGAGCTGTTTTTT	CASSGGQRTGELFF
NA	TRBV5-1	TRBJ2-2	NA	TGCGCCAGCAGCTTGGGGGCCGCAGGCACCGGGGAGCTGTTTTTT	CASSLGAAGTGELFF
NA	TRBV29-1	TRBJ1-2	NA	TGCAGCGTTGGGCAACAGGATTATGGCTACACCTTC	CSVGQQDYGYTF
TRBD1	TRBV7-2	TRBJ2-7	NA	TGTGCCAGCAGCTTGACAGGGAAGTACGAGCAGTACTTC	CASSLTGKYEQYF
NA	TRBV1	TRBJ2-1	once	TGCACCTTTACGGGGCTAGCGGAGGGAATGTATGAGCAGTTCTTC	CTFTGLAEGMYEQFF
NA	TRBV28	TRBJ2-3	NA	TGTGCCAGCCAGGGAGTCTATAGCACAGATACGCAGTATTTT	CASQGVYSTDTQYF
TRBD2	TRBV5-6	TRBJ2-7	NA	TGTGCCAGCAGCCCGATGAGCGGGAGTCCATCCTACGAGCAGTACTTC	CASSPMSGSPSYEQYF
NA	TRBV18	TRBJ2-7	NA	TGTGCCAGCTCACCACTACCATCAAGGGGATACTCCTACGAGCAGTACTTC	CASSPLPSRGYSYEQYF
TRBD1	TRBV2	TRBJ2-7	NA	TGTGCCAGCAGTGCCCGGGACAGCCTTCCCTACGAGCAGTACTTC	CASSARDSLPYEQYF
TRBD1	TRBV5-1	TRBJ1-5	NA	TGCGCCAGCAGCTCGATGCCGGGACAGGGGGGAGTGAATCAGCCCCAGCATTTT	CASSSMPGQGGVNQPQHF
NA	TRBV6-5	TRBJ2-1	once	TGTGCCAGCAAGACGGCTTCCTACAATGAGCAGTTCTTC	CASKTASYNEQFF
TRBD1	TRBV27	TRBJ2-7	NA	TGTGCCAGCAGTTCTCGGGGACAGGGCTACGAGCAGTACTTC	CASSSRGQGYEQYF
NA	TRBV6-5	TRBJ2-5	NA	TGTGCCAGCAGAGCCCCTCCTAGGGAGCAGTACTTC	CASRAPPREQYF
TRBD1	TRBV19	TRBJ2-2	NA	TGTGCCAGTACAGGGGGCCCTAACACCGGGGAGCTGTTTTTT	CASTGGPNTGELFF
NA	TRBV18	TRBJ1-6	NA	TGTGCCAGCTCAGGGGAGTCCACCCTCCACTTT	CASSGESTLHF
TRBD1	TRBV5-1	TRBJ2-5	NA	TGCGCCAGCAGTTTATACAGGGGGCTTCAAGAGACCCAGTACTTC	CASSLYRGLQETQYF
NA	TRBV2	TRBJ1-1	NA	TGTGCCAGTACTCCTTACACTGAAGCTTTCTTT	CASTPYTEAFF
NA	TRBV10-3	TRBJ1-4	NA	TGTGCCATCGCGGGGAACCCTAATGAAAAACTGTTTTTT	CAIAGNPNEKLFF
NA	TRBV18	TRBJ2-1	NA	TGTGCCAGCTCGTACAGGGTCGGAGGATCCTACAATGAGCAGTTCTTC	CASSYRVGGSYNEQFF
NA	TRBV30	TRBJ1-1	NA	TGTGCCTGGAGTGAAGGAGGGTCGTGGAAAGCTTTCTTT	CAWSEGGSWKAFF
NA	TRBV5-1	TRBJ2-6	NA	TGCGCCAGCATGGAGGGTGCCGCTGGGGCCAACGTCCTGACTTTC	CASMEGAAGANVLTF
TRBD2	TRBV7-3	TRBJ2-1	once	TGTGCCAGCAGCGTGGACAGCTGGACTAGCGGGGATTACAATGAGCAGTTCTTC	CASSVDSWTSGDYNEQFF
TRBD2	TRBV4-1	TRBJ2-7	NA	TGCGCCAGCAGCCAAGATCGACGGGAGGTCTACGAGCAGTACTTC	CASSQDRREVYEQYF
TRBD2	TRBV28	TRBJ2-1	NA	TGTGCCAGCAGTTCGCCAGGGACTAGCGCTACCTGGGGCAATGAGCAGTTCTTC	CASSSPGTSATWGNEQFF
NA	TRBV5-4	TRBJ1-1	few	TGTGCCAGCAGCTTGGGCCACCAAGAAGCTTTCTTT	CASSLGHQEAFF
NA	TRBV5-1	TRBJ2-5	once	TGCGCCAGCAGTAAGCCGACCCCGGGCCTACAAGAGACCCAGTACTTC	CASSKPTPGLQETQYF
NA	TRBV10-1	TRBJ2-3	NA	TGCGCCAGCAGGGGGCAGCCAAGGCATTTT	CASRGQPRHF
NA	TRBV4-2	TRBJ2-1	NA	TGTGCCAGCAGCCTGGACTTTCCCAATGAGCAGTTCTTC	CASSLDFPNEQFF
NA	TRBV25-1	TRBJ2-7	once	TGTGCCAGCAGTGTGGGGGCCTCGGGACAACCCATCTACGAGCAGTACTTC	CASSVGASGQPIYEQYF
TRBD1	TRBV25-1	TRBJ2-7	once	TGTGCCAGTCGGACAGGAAGCTCCTACGAGCAGTACTTC	CASRTGSSYEQYF
NA	TRBV6-6	TRBJ1-1	NA	TGTGCCAGCAGTTATTTAGCAGAAGCTTTCTTT	CASSYLAEAFF
TRBD1	TRBV7-9	TRBJ2-1	NA	TGTGCCAGCAGCTTCGACAATGGACAGGGGGCTTACTCCTACAATGAGCAGTTCTTC	CASSFDNGQGAYSYNEQFF
NA	TRBV18	TRBJ1-3	NA	TGTGCCAGCTCACCGGACGGCCTCGAGGGAAACACCATATATTTT	CASSPDGLEGNTIYF
NA	TRBV7-2	TRBJ2-1	NA	TGTGCCAGCACCACTGGGGCGGGATGGGACAATGAGCAGTTCTTC	CASTTGAGWDNEQFF
NA	TRBV27	TRBJ2-7	NA	TGTGCCAGCAGTCGGCTAGCGCTCGGGGACGAGCAGTACTTC	CASSRLALGDEQYF
NA	TRBV4-3	TRBJ2-5	NA	TGCGCCAGCAGCCAAGAGGGATGGGCGGGCGAGACCCAGTACTTC	CASSQEGWAGETQYF
TRBD2	TRBV5-1	TRBJ2-1	NA	TGCGCCAGCAGCTTACTAGCGGGAACCTACAATGAGCAGTTCTTC	CASSLLAGTYNEQFF
NA	TRBV5-1	TRBJ2-1	NA	TGCGCCAGCAGCTTTTTTGGGTCCTCCGAGGAGCAGTTCTTC	CASSFFGSSEEQFF
NA	TRBV28	TRBJ2-5	once	TGTGCCAGCAGTTTAGGGCAGGGAGTCCTAGAGACCCAGTACTTC	CASSLGQGVLETQYF
TRBD2	TRBV10-3	TRBJ2-1	NA	TGTGCCACGGGACTAGCGGGATCGGATTACAATGAGCAGTTCTTC	CATGLAGSDYNEQFF
NA	TRBV4-1	TRBJ1-3	NA	TGCGCCAGCAGCCAGCAACGGGAGGGGTTCTCTGGAAACACCATATATTTT	CASSQQREGFSGNTIYF
NA	TRBV5-1	TRBJ2-1	NA	TGCGCCAGCAGCTTAGAGGATTCCTACAATGAGCAGTTCTTC	CASSLEDSYNEQFF
TRBD2	TRBV9	TRBJ2-3	NA	TGTGCCAGCAGCGCTAGCGGGGGAAGCACAGATACGCAGTATTTT	CASSASGGSTDTQYF
NA	TRBV7-2	TRBJ1-5	NA	TGTGCCAGCAGCTCCGTATTGGTGGGGGGACAGCCCCAGCATTTT	CASSSVLVGGQPQHF
NA	TRBV5-1	TRBJ1-1	NA	TGCGCCAGCAGTCCCGGGGGGCCGGTCACTGAAGCTTTCTTT	CASSPGGPVTEAFF
NA	TRBV15	TRBJ1-2	few	TGTGCCACCAGCAGAGATCAAGGGTCCTATGGCTACACCTTC	CATSRDQGSYGYTF